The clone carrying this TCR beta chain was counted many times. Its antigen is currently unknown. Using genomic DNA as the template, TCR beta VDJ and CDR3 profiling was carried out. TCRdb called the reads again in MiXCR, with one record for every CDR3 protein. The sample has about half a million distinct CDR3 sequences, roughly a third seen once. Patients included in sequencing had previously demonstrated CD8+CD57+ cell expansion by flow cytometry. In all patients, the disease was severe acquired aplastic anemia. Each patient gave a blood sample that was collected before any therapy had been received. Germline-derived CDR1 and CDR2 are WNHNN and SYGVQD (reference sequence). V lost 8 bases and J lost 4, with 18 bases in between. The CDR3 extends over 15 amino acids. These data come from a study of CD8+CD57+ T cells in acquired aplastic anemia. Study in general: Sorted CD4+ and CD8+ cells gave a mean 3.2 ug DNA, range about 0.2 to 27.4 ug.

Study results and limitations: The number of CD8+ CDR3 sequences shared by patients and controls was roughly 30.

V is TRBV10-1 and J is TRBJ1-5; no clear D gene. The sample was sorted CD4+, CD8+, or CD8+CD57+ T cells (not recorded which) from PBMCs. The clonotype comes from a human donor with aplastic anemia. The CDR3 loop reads CASPHEEQQNQPQHF. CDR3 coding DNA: TGCGCCAGCCCTCACGAGGAACAGCAGAATCAGCCCCAGCATTTT.